A selection of T cell receptor beta chains follows, all from one sample in a study of T cell responses to AZD1222 COVID-19 vaccine. Here immunoSEQ multiplex PCR was the method, and the copy in TCRdb shows in-frame clones only, minus some. This sample has around 90,000 clones; around 85% occur once, and the top ten carry roughly 6.3%. The material was peripheral blood, obtained on day 0 of AZD1222 vaccination. The receptor source for this set is an adult in good health. The CDR3 runs from the conserved cysteine through the conserved F or W. D genes are given only for firm matches.

CDR3 DNA | CDR3 protein | J gene | D gene | V gene
TGTGCCAGCAGCCAATCTAACAGCAATCAGCCCCAGCATTTT | CASSQSNSNQPQHF | TRBJ1-5 | . | TRBV16
TGTGCCAGCAGTGAGGGACAGGGGGGTTATGAAAAACTGTTTTTT | CASSEGQGGYEKLFF | TRBJ1-4 | TRBD1 | TRBV6-1
TGTGCCAGCGGACAGGGACTCACAGATACGCAGTATTTT | CASGQGLTDTQYF | TRBJ2-3 | TRBD1 | TRBV19
TGTGCCAGTAGGCCCAGACAGGGGGCGTCATACACCGGGGAGCTGTTTTTT | CASRPRQGASYTGELFF | TRBJ2-2 | TRBD1 | TRBV19
TGTGCCAGCAGCCAAGATAGGGGGCAAGGAGAAGCTTTCTTT | CASSQDRGQGEAFF | TRBJ1-1 | TRBD1 | TRBV4-2
TGTGCCAGCAGCTTGGTAGGTAGGACCCTGGACGGTGGCTACACCTTC | CASSLVGRTLDGGYTF | TRBJ1-2 | . | TRBV5-6
TGTGCCAGCTCACCAGGGAACACTGAAGCTTTCTTT | CASSPGNTEAFF | TRBJ1-1 | . | TRBV18
TGTGCCAGCAGCCTCACAGGGAACACTGAAGCTTTCTTT | CASSLTGNTEAFF | TRBJ1-1 | . | TRBV5-8
TGTGCCAGTAGTGTGGCAGGAGAATACTCACCCCTCCACTTT | CASSVAGEYSPLHF | TRBJ1-6 | . | TRBV19
TGTGCCAGTAGTGGAAATAGCGGAGCCTCCTACGAGCAGTACTTC | CASSGNSGASYEQYF | TRBJ2-7 | . | TRBV19
TGCGCCAGCAGCCAAGAGGTTGTGGGGATGGGATCACCCCTCCACTTT | CASSQEVVGMGSPLHF | TRBJ1-6 | . | TRBV4-1
TGTGCCAGCGCGCCACAGAGCTTGAACACTGAAGCTTTCTTT | CASAPQSLNTEAFF | TRBJ1-1 | . | TRBV7-2
TGTGCCAGCAGCCCGACGTCTTCGACTAGCTCTGGGGCCAACGTCCTGACTTTC | CASSPTSSTSSGANVLTF | TRBJ2-6 | . | TRBV7-3
TGTGCCAGCAGCTTACCAGGACAGCTTTCCTACAATGAGCAGTTCTTC | CASSLPGQLSYNEQFF | TRBJ2-1 | . | TRBV11-1
TGTGCCAGTAGTATGCGCGGTTGGGAGACCCAGTACTTC | CASSMRGWETQYF | TRBJ2-5 | . | TRBV19